This TCR beta chain was documented in a study of cytomegalovirus exposure and HLA in healthy donors. Study results and limitations: A link between a missense DCLRE1C variant and TCR beta V- and J-gene trimming emerged from a later analysis.

Note on this clone: The antigen is undetermined.

Amplification used 60 Vbeta primers and 13 Jbeta primers. In the original workflow: In a later analysis, 60 million to 90 million unique TCR beta chains included roughly 11 million shared by two or more donors. The repertoire was sequenced with immunoSEQ multiplex PCR; TCRdb's copy has only in-frame clones and lacks some. The V and J calls and clone size come from that table; D and trimming were worked out from the DNA. The sample holds about 94,000 clones, over 65% seen once. CDR3 size: 15 residues. CDR1 MGHRA and CDR2 YSYEKL come from the germline V gene. Trimming pared 3 bases from V and 4 bases from J, leaving 15 bases between.

This chain connects TRBV4-1 to TRBJ2-5; D is perhaps TRBD1 (7 bases). The material sequenced was PBMCs. This clonotype was obtained from a man aged 25 to 40 in good health and CMV-seronegative. This chain's CDR3 is CASSQRQGGGETQYF. CDR3 DNA: TGCGCCAGCAGCCAGAGACAGGGAGGTGGAGAGACCCAGTACTTC.